This section outlines one T cell receptor beta chain sequence together with its context. This specimen comes from a study of blood T cell repertoires in COVID-19. Overall study: The United States, Italy and Spain were the sources of the acute and convalescent COVID-19 samples. PBMCs, B-cell-depleted T cells, or T cells provided the cDNA or gDNA that made up the material.

Study processing details: Estimation of nucleated cell counts was performed using reference gene primer amplification. The method was immunoSEQ multiplex PCR; TCRdb's version includes in-frame clones alone and lacks a portion of them. Clone size and V and J calls were adopted from that table, with D and trimming inferred from the DNA. This sample has about 100,000 clones, with roughly 92% found just once. Germline V gene sequence: CDR1 MNHEY, CDR2 SVGAGI. Trimming cost V 8 bases and J 3 bases; bases outside gene matches: 9. The CDR3 covers 15 residues. This chain connects TRBV6-5 to TRBJ1-5; 8 bases match TRBD1. The origin of this receptor is a man in his 70s with acute or convalescent COVID-19. The sequenced sample was peripheral blood. The CDR3 DNA reads as TGTGCCAGCGGAAAGACAGGGGCCCTCAATCAGCCCCAGCATTTT. Amino acids: CASGKTGALNQPQHF.